Here is one T cell receptor (beta chain) with its context. The record originates from a study of T-cell memory formation after mild COVID-19. A single record per CDR3 protein comes from TCRdb applying MiXCR to the 5' RACE reads. The sample holds approximately 440,000 distinct CDR3 sequences, around 20% seen once. Sequenced input: PBMCs or a T cell subset sorted from them (not recorded which). The receptor comes from an adult woman who had mild COVID-19 (a few samples of this study predate the infection). Cell type and time point are not known.

CDR3 loop: CASSPADRGYGYTF. In DNA form, the CDR3 reads TGTGCCAGCAGTCCTGCTGACAGGGGCTATGGCTACACCTTC. The chain combines TRBV2 with TRBJ1-2; 8 bases fit TRBD1. This CDR3 comprises 14 residues. Germline V gives CDR1 SNHLY, CDR2 FYNNEI. With V trimmed by 5 bases and J by 4 bases, 6 bases remained unmatched.